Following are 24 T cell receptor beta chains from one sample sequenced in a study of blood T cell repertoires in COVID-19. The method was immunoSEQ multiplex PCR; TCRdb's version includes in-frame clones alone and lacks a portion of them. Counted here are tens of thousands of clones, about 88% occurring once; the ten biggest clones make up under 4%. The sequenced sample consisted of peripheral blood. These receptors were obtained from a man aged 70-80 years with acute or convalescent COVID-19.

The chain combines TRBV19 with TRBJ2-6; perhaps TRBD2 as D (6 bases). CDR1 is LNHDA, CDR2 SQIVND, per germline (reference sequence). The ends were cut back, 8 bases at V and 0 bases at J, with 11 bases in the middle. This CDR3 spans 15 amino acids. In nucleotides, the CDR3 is TGTGCCAGTGGAGGGAGAAGCTCTGGGGCCAACGTCCTGACTTTC. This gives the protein CASGGRSSGANVLTF.

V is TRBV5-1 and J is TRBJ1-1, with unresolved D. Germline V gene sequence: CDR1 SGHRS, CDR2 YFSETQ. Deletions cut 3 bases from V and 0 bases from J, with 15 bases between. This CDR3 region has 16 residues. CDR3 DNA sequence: TGCGCCAGCAGCTCCGGACCGGGAGCCATGAACACTGAAGCTTTCTTT. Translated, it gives CASSSGPGAMNTEAFF.

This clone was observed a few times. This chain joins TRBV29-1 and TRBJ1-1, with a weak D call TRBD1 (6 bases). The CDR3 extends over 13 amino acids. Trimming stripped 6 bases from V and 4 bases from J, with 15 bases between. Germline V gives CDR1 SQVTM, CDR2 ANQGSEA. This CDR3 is CSVPGRGGTEAFF. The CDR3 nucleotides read TGCAGCGTCCCCGGAAGGGGGGGCACTGAAGCTTTCTTT.

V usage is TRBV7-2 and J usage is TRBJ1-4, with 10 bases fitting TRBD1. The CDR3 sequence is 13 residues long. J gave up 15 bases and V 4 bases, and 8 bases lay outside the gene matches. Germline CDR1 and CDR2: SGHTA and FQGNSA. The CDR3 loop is CASSWDRGVDLFF. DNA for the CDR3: TGTGCCAGCAGCTGGGACAGGGGTGTCGACTTGTTTTTT.

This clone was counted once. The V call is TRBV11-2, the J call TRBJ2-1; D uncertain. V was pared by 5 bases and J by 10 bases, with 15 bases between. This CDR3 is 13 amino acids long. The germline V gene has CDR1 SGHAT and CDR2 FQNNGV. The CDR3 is CASSLLVIGEQFF. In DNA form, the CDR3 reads TGTGCCAGCAGCCTCCTTGTAATCGGGGAGCAGTTCTTC. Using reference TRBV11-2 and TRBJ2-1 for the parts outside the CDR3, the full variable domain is EAGVAQSPRYKIIEKRQSVAFWCNPISGHATLYWYQQILGQGPKLLIQFQNNGVVDDSQLPKDRFSAERLKGVDSTLKIQPAKLEDSAVYLCASSLLVIGEQFFGPGTRLTVL.

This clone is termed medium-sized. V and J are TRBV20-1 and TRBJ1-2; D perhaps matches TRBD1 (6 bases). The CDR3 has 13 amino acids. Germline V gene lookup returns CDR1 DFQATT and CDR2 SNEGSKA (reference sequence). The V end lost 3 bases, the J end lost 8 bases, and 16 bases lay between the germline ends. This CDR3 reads CSASSLAGTGYTF. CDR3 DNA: TGCAGTGCTAGTTCATTGGCAGGGACAGGCTACACCTTC.

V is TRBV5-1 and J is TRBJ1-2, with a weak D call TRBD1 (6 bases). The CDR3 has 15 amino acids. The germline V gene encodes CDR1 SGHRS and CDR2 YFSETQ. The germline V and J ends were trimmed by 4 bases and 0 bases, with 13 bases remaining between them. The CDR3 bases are TGCGCCAGCAGCGCCGGACAGCAACCTAACTATGGCTACACCTTC. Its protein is CASSAGQQPNYGYTF.

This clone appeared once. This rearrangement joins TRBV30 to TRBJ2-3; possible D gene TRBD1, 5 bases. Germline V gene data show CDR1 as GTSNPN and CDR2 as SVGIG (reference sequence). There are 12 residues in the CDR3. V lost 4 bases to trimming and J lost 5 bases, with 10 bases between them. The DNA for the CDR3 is TGTGCCTGGACGTCAAGGGGAGATACGCAGTATTTT. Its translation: CAWTSRGDTQYF.

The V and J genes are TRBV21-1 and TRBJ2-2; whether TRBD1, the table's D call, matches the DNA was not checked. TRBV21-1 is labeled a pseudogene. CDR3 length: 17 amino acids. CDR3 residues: CASSKEGTGGAHGELFF. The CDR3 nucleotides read TGTGCCAGCAGCAAAGAGGGGACAGGGGGCGCCCACGGGGAGCTGTTTTTT.

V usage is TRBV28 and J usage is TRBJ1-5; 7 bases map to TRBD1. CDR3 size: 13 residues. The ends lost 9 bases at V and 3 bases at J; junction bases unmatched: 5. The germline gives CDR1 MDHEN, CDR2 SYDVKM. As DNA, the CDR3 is TGTGCCAGTACGACAGGGAACAATCAGCCCCAGCATTTT. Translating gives CASTTGNNQPQHF.

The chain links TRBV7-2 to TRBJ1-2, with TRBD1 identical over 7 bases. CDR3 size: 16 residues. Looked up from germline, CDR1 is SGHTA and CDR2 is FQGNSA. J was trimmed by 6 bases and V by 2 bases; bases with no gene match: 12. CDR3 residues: CASSLFVLTGDHGYTF. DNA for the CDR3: TGTGCCAGCAGCTTATTTGTCTTAACAGGGGATCATGGCTACACCTTC.

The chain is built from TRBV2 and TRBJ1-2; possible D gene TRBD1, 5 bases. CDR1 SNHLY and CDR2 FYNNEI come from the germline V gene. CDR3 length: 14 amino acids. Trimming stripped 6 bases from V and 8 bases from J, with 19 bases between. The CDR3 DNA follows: TGTGCCAGCAGGGGAGGGCAAGGGGCGAGAGGCTACACCTTC. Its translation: CASRGGQGARGYTF.

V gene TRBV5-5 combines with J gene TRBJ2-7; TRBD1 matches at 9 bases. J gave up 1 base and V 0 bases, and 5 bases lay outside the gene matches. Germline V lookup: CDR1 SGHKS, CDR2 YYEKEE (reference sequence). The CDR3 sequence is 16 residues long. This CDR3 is CASSLVETGGSYEQYF. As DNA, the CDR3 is TGTGCCAGCAGCTTGGTGGAGACAGGGGGATCCTACGAGCAGTACTTC. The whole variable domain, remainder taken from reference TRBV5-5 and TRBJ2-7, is DAGVTQSPTHLIKTRGQQVTLRCSPISGHKSVSWYQQVLGQGPQFIFQYYEKEERGRGNFPDRFSARQFPNYSSELNVNALLLGDSALYLCASSLVETGGSYEQYFGPGTRLTVT.

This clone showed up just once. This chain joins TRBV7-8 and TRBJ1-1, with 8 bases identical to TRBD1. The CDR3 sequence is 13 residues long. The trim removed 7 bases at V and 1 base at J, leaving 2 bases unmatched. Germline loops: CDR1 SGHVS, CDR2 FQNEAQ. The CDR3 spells CASTGTGNTEAFF. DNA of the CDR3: TGTGCCAGCACCGGGACAGGGAACACTGAAGCTTTCTTT.

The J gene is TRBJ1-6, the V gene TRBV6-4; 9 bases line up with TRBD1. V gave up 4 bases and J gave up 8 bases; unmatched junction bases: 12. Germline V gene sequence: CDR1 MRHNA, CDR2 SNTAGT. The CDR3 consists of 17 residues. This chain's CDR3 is CASSGGLGRDRDSPLHF. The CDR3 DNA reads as TGTGCCAGCAGTGGGGGCTTAGGTCGGGACAGGGATTCACCCCTCCACTTT.

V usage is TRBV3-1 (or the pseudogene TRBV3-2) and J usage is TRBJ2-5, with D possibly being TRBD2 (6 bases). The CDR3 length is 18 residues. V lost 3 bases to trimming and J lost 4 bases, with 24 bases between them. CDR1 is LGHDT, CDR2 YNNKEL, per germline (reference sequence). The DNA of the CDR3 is TGTGCCAGCAGCCAGGGGGGTATACTCAGGGTTGCGGGAGAGACCCAGTACTTC. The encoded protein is CASSQGGILRVAGETQYF.

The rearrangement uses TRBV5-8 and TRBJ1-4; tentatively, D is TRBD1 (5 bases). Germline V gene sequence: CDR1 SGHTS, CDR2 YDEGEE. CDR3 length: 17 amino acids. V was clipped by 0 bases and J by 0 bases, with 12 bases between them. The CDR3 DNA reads TGTGCCAGCAGCTTGGAACAGGCCTTTGCAACTAATGAAAAACTGTTTTTT. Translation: CASSLEQAFATNEKLFF.

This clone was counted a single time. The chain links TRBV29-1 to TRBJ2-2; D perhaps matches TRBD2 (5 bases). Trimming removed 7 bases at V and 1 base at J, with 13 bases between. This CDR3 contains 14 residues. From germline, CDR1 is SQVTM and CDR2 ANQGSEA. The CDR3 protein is CSATGMRNTGELFF. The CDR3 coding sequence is TGCAGCGCGACGGGGATGAGGAACACCGGGGAGCTGTTTTTT.

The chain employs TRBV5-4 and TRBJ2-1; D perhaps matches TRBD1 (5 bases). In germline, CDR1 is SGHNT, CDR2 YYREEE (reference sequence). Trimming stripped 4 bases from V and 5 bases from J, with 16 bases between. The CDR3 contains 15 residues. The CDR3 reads CASSPGHEINNEQFF. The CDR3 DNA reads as TGTGCCAGCAGCCCTGGACACGAGATTAACAATGAGCAGTTCTTC.

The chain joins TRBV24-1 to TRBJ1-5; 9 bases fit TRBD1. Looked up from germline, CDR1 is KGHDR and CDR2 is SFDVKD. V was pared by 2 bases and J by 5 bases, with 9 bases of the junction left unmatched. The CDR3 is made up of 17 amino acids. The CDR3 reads CATSDSDGTGRDQPQHF. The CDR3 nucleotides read TGTGCCACCAGTGATTCCGATGGGACAGGGAGAGATCAGCCCCAGCATTTT.

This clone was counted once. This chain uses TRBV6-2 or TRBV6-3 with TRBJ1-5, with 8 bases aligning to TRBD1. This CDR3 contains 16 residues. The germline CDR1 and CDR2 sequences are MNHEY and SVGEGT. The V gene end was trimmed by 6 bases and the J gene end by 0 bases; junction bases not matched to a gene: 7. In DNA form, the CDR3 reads TGTGCCAGCAGCGAGACAGGGGCGTATAGCAATCAGCCCCAGCATTTT. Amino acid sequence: CASSETGAYSNQPQHF.

The CDR3 sequence: CASSVVGRGRDEQYF. The CDR3 DNA sequence: TGTGCCAGCAGCGTAGTAGGCAGGGGCCGTGATGAGCAGTACTTC. This sequence joins TRBV9 and TRBJ2-7; tentatively, D is TRBD1 (6 bases). Germline CDR1 reads SGDLS; CDR2 reads YYNGEE. The V end lost 0 bases, the J end lost 7 bases, and 17 bases lay between the germline ends. The CDR3 totals 15 residues. Full variable domain (rest looked up from reference TRBV9 and TRBJ2-7): DSGVTQTPKHLITATGQRVTLRCSPRSGDLSVYWYQQSLDQGLQFLIQYYNGEERAKGNILERFSAQQFPDLHSELNLSSLELGDSALYFCASSVVGRGRDEQYFGPGTRLTVT.

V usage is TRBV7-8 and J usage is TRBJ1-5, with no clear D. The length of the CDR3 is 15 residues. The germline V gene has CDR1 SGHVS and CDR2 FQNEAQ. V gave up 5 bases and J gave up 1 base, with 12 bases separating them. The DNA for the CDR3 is TGTGCCAGCAGCCCGCCTAGGTCGAGCAATCAGCCCCAGCATTTT. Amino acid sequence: CASSPPRSSNQPQHF.

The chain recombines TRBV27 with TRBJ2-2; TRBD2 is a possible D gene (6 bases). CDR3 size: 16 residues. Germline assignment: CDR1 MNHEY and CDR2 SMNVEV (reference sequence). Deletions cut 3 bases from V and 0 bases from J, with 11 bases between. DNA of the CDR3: TGTGCCAGCAGTTTTACCGGGAGCCCGAACACCGGGGAGCTGTTTTTT. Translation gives CASSFTGSPNTGELFF.